A single sample gave rise to the 24 T cell receptor beta chains below, sequenced in a study of identifying expanded T cells in peripheral blood (dated by TCRdb to the late 2010s). The library was obtained by the immunoSEQ multiplex PCR assay. Held by TCRdb, this immuneACCESS table contains in-frame sequences only and omits some clones. Under half of the omission traces to an unresolved V gene where checked; the cause of the rest is unknown. Counted in this sample were 97,000 or so clones; about 91% of them appeared once. The ten largest make up 13% to 15% of the sample. Material for sequencing was blood. These TCRs come from a person aged 18 to 69 in good health.

V usage is TRBV2 and J usage is TRBJ1-1; a weak D match, TRBD1 (6 bases). There are 14 residues in the CDR3. Trimming removed 7 bases at V and 1 base at J, with 13 bases between. In germline, CDR1 is SNHLY, CDR2 FYNNEI. CDR3 in amino acids: CASKGGGENTEAFF. The CDR3 DNA sequence: TGTGCCAGCAAAGGGGGAGGGGAGAACACTGAAGCTTTCTTT. The full variable domain, completed using reference TRBV2 and TRBJ1-1, is EPEVTQTPSHQVTQMGQEVILRCVPISNHLYFYWYRQILGQKVEFLVSFYNNEISEKSEIFDDQFSVERPDGSNFTLKIRSTKLEDSAMYFCASKGGGENTEAFFGQGTRLTVV.

The chain couples TRBV27 to TRBJ2-3; 13 bases fit TRBD2. With V trimmed by 8 bases and J by 2 bases, 7 bases remained unmatched. The CDR3 is 16 amino acids. Germline V lookup: CDR1 MNHEY, CDR2 SMNVEV (reference sequence). The CDR3 DNA reads as TGTGCCAGCCGCCCACTAGCGGGAGGGTTCACAGATACGCAGTATTTT. This encodes CASRPLAGGFTDTQYF.

The J gene is TRBJ1-2, the V gene TRBV19; 7 nucleotides line up with TRBD1. CDR3 size: 17 residues. V lost 3 bases, J lost 2 bases, and 12 bases stayed unmatched. Germline V CDR1 and CDR2: LNHDA, SQIVND (reference sequence). CDR3 residues: CASSIPEGTAQNYGYTF. For the CDR3, the DNA is TGTGCCAGTAGTATTCCCGAAGGGACAGCCCAAAACTATGGCTACACCTTC.

This chain joins TRBV7-9 and TRBJ2-7, with 13 bases that match TRBD2. Germline V gene sequence: CDR1 SEHNR, CDR2 FQNEAQ (reference sequence). Trimming took 5 bases from V and 6 from J; bases not matched to a gene: 7. The CDR3 contains 15 residues. This CDR3 is CASSRGLAGALEQYF. The CDR3 nucleotides are TGTGCCAGCAGCCGAGGACTAGCGGGGGCCCTCGAGCAGTACTTC.

V is TRBV14 and J is TRBJ2-2; a possible D gene is TRBD2 (6 bases). Germline V gene data show CDR1 as SGHDN and CDR2 as FVKESK. The CDR3 covers 16 residues. Trimming took off 0 bases at V and 4 bases at J, with 12 bases between the two ends. CDR3 DNA: TGTGCCAGCAGCCAAGATACCGGGGGAATCACCGGGGAGCTGTTTTTT. Its translation is CASSQDTGGITGELFF.

V gene TRBV10-3 combines with J gene TRBJ2-3; D ambiguous. Germline CDR1 and CDR2: ENHRY and SYGVKD. The CDR3 extends over 14 amino acids. V lost 3 bases and J lost 2, with 9 bases in between. Written as DNA, the CDR3 is TGTGCCATCAGTGAAGGGTCCTTCACAGATACGCAGTATTTT. Its protein is CAISEGSFTDTQYF.

This sequence joins TRBV6-1 and TRBJ1-2; no definite D call. CDR1 and CDR2 (germline): MNHNS, SASEGT. Trimming left V 2 bases short and J 3 bases short, with 7 bases between. The CDR3 consists of 13 residues. CDR3 sequence (DNA): TGTGCCAGCAGTGAAAATGGAGACTATGGCTACACCTTC. Amino acid sequence: CASSENGDYGYTF.

The gene calls are TRBV5-1 and TRBJ1-1, with D perhaps matching TRBD1 (6 bases). This CDR3 spans 15 amino acids. Trimming took 0 bases from V and 12 from J, leaving 21 bases between them. In germline, CDR1 is SGHRS, CDR2 YFSETQ. For the CDR3, the DNA is TGCGCCAGCAGCTTGGAACGACAGGACCCCACGTGGACTTTCTTT. Residues: CASSLERQDPTWTFF.

The gene calls are TRBV19 and TRBJ1-2, with unresolved D. Germline CDR1 and CDR2: LNHDA and SQIVND (reference sequence). The CDR3 covers 15 residues. With 7 bases removed from V and 5 bases from J, the gap between germline ends came to 20 bases. CDR3 residues: CASTNPSTFSYGYTF. The CDR3 nucleotides are TGTGCCAGTACTAACCCCTCAACGTTCTCTTATGGCTACACCTTC.

This clone was detected a few times. V and J are TRBV5-1 and TRBJ2-7; no clear D. Trimming stripped 0 bases from V and 4 bases from J, with 2 bases between. The CDR3 has 11 amino acids. Germline V gene lookup returns CDR1 SGHRS and CDR2 YFSETQ. The CDR3 protein is CASSLEYEQYF. Written as DNA, the CDR3 is TGCGCCAGCAGCTTGGAGTACGAGCAGTACTTC.

The chain uses TRBV19 and TRBJ1-3, with TRBD1 as a possible D gene (5 bases). V was pared by 7 bases and J by 0 bases, with 10 bases between. Looked up from germline, CDR1 is LNHDA and CDR2 is SQIVND (reference sequence). CDR3 length: 14 amino acids. The CDR3 DNA is TGTGCCAGTATTCAGGGACCCTCTGGAAACACCATATATTTT. Amino acid sequence: CASIQGPSGNTIYF.

This sequence joins TRBV5-4 and TRBJ2-3, with TRBD2 identical over 8 bases. Germline CDR1 and CDR2: SGHNT and YYREEE (reference sequence). Unmatched junction bases numbered 8, after V lost 1 base and J lost 4 bases. This CDR3 is built from 16 residues. The CDR3 DNA reads as TGTGCCAGCAGCTTGCCACCAGCGGGAGAATCAGATACGCAGTATTTT. Residues: CASSLPPAGESDTQYF.

CDR3 nucleotides: TGTGCCAGGGCAGACCCGAACACCGGGGAGCTGTTTTTT. It translates to CARADPNTGELFF. This rearrangement joins TRBV6-1 to TRBJ2-2; D call uncertain. The CDR3 totals 13 residues. Deletions cut 9 bases from V and 0 bases from J, with 8 bases between. CDR1 is MNHNS, CDR2 SASEGT, per germline.

The rearrangement uses TRBV4-1 and TRBJ2-1, with TRBD1 matching over 8 bases. This CDR3 comprises 15 residues. The germline V gene encodes CDR1 MGHRA and CDR2 YSYEKL. Trimming at V came to 6 bases and at J to 3 bases, leaving 7 bases not matched to a gene. DNA of the CDR3: TGCGCCAGCAGACCAATGGACAGGGACTACAATGAGCAGTTCTTC. Its protein product is CASRPMDRDYNEQFF.

The chain employs TRBV9 and TRBJ2-1, with 10 bases aligning to TRBD2. Germline CDR1 is SGDLS and CDR2 is YYNGEE. After removal of 4 bases from V and 2 bases from J, the junction contained 6 bases not matched to a gene. The length of the CDR3 is 16 residues. Written as DNA, the CDR3 is TGTGCCAGCAGCCCTGACCTAGCGGGAGCCTACAATGAGCAGTTCTTC. This gives the protein CASSPDLAGAYNEQFF. Supplemented by reference TRBV9 and TRBJ2-1, the full variable domain reads DSGVTQTPKHLITATGQRVTLRCSPRSGDLSVYWYQQSLDQGLQFLIQYYNGEERAKGNILERFSAQQFPDLHSELNLSSLELGDSALYFCASSPDLAGAYNEQFFGPGTRLTVL.

This chain joins TRBV4-1 and TRBJ2-7; 11 positions agree with TRBD2. CDR1 and CDR2 from the germline V gene are MGHRA and YSYEKL. This CDR3 has 15 residues. The J segment lost 2 bases and the V segment lost 1 base, leaving 1 base of the junction unmatched. The CDR3 DNA reads TGCGCCAGCAGCCAAGCGACTAGCGGGGCCTACGAGCAGTACTTC. This sequence encodes CASSQATSGAYEQYF.

The chain is built from TRBV11-3 and TRBJ2-7, with D possibly TRBD1 on 5 matching bases. CDR3 length equals 14 residues. V lost 0 bases and J 3 bases, leaving 9 bases between the germline ends. The V gene's germline CDR1 is SGHNT and CDR2 YENEEA. CDR3 sequence: CASSLDGAGYEQYF. DNA for the CDR3: TGTGCCAGCAGCTTAGATGGGGCAGGCTACGAGCAGTACTTC.

V gene TRBV30 combines with J gene TRBJ1-2; the match to TRBD1 covers 9 bases. The CDR3 runs to 13 residues. The V gene's germline CDR1 is GTSNPN and CDR2 SVGIG (reference sequence). V lost 7 bases, J lost 3 bases, and 6 bases stayed unmatched. In DNA, the CDR3 is TGTGCCTCAAGGACAGGGGAGGACTATGGCTACACCTTC. Protein product: CASRTGEDYGYTF.

The gene calls are TRBV20-1 and TRBJ1-2; D is undetermined. CDR3 length: 11 residues. Per the germline V gene, CDR1 is DFQATT and CDR2 is SNEGSKA (reference sequence). The CDR3 sequence is CSYSSAYGYTF. CDR3 bases: TGCAGCTACTCAAGCGCCTATGGCTACACCTTC.

This clone was found a few times. The chain couples TRBV6-1 to TRBJ1-6; D unclear. The CDR3 covers 14 residues. Germline assignment: CDR1 MNHNS and CDR2 SASEGT. V was cut by 1 base and J by 8 bases, with 9 bases left in between. CDR3 sequence reads: CASSEVGLYSPLHF. The CDR3 DNA is TGTGCCAGCAGTGAAGTGGGTTTGTATTCACCCCTCCACTTT.

The gene calls are TRBV11-2 and TRBJ2-3, with D tentatively TRBD1 (7 bases). Per germline, CDR1 SGHAT and CDR2 FQNNGV. Trimming removed 5 bases from V and 4 bases from J, with 13 bases in between. The CDR3 has 14 amino acids. CDR3 sequence: CASSRQGGPDTQYF. In nucleotides, the CDR3 is TGTGCCAGCAGCCGACAGGGAGGCCCAGATACGCAGTATTTT.

The chain couples TRBV5-4 to TRBJ1-4; no clear D. CDR3 length equals 16 residues. CDR1 is SGHNT and CDR2 is YYREEE in the germline V gene (reference sequence). Trimming cost V 0 bases and J 0 bases, with 9 bases left between them. The CDR3 here is CASSLDPEATNEKLFF. The CDR3 nucleotides are TGTGCCAGCAGCTTGGATCCCGAGGCAACTAATGAAAAACTGTTTTTT. The variable domain in full, completed from reference TRBV5-4 and TRBJ1-4, reads ETGVTQSPTHLIKTRGQQVTLRCSSQSGHNTVSWYQQALGQGPQFIFQYYREEENGRGNFPPRFSGLQFPNYSSELNVNALELDDSALYLCASSLDPEATNEKLFFGSGTQLSVL.

The chain has TRBV6-1 and TRBJ2-2; no definite D call. The CDR3 extends over 13 amino acids. The germline gives CDR1 MNHNS, CDR2 SASEGT. Trimming took off 6 bases at V and 6 bases at J, with 11 bases between the two ends. CDR3 in amino acids: CASSSHGSGELFF. The DNA of the CDR3 is TGTGCCAGCAGCTCACACGGCTCCGGGGAGCTGTTTTTT.

The chain joins TRBV23-1 to TRBJ2-3; 7 bases are shared with TRBD2. TRBV23-1 is designated an ORF whose function remains uncertain. J lost 5 bases, V lost 7 bases, and 12 bases had no gene match. The CDR3 loop spans 15 amino acids. CDR3 in amino acids: CASTRAGDLEDTQYF. In DNA form, the CDR3 reads TGCGCCAGCACCCGGGCGGGGGACTTGGAAGATACGCAGTATTTT.